This T cell receptor beta chain was recorded in a study of cytotoxic CD8 clonotypes in ibrutinib-treated CLL. Whole-study findings and limits: Higher clonality was seen at ibrutinib response and a return toward baseline at progression.

Here immunoSEQ multiplex PCR was the method, and the copy in TCRdb shows in-frame clones only, minus some. The sample has about 200,000 clones, 75% to 85% seen once. On this clone itself: No antigen is known for it.

Trimming cost V 6 bases and J 3 bases, with 12 bases left between them. CDR3 size: 15 residues. CDR1 MNHEY and CDR2 SMNVEV come from the germline V gene (reference sequence). The chain combines TRBV27 with TRBJ2-6, with TRBD2 as a possible D gene (6 bases). The sample consisted of PBMCs, taken after 12 months of ibrutinib treatment. The source is a human donor with chronic lymphocytic leukemia. The CDR3 sequence is CASSLNSGGANVLTF. For the CDR3, the DNA is TGTGCCAGCAGCTTAAATAGCGGTGGGGCCAACGTCCTGACTTTC.